The rows below give T cell receptor beta chains drawn from one sample of a study of identical twins. Using its own MiXCR run on the 5' RACE reads, TCRdb lists one record per CDR3 protein. The sample yields about 1.7 million distinct CDR3 sequences, less than 40% seen once. Sequenced: cord blood. The source of these receptors is a newborn girl in good health. Both conserved end residues are part of each CDR3. A D gene is named only where the DNA matches it firmly. Expanded clones are given a class, and other clones once, few, many or no size at all.

j_gene: TRBJ2-1; v_gene: TRBV5-1; d_gene: TRBD1; abundance: NA; len: 14; CDR3nt: TGCGCCAGCAGCGTTGAGACAGGGAGCAATGAGCAGTTCTTC; CDR3aa: CASSVETGSNEQFF
j_gene: TRBJ2-2; v_gene: TRBV10-1; d_gene: NA; abundance: NA; len: 12; CDR3nt: TGCGCCTTCCTTTCCCCATCCGGGGAGCTGTTTTTT; CDR3aa: CAFLSPSGELFF
j_gene: TRBJ2-3; v_gene: TRBV4-1; d_gene: TRBD2; abundance: few; len: 15; CDR3nt: TGCGCCAGCAGCCAAGGGACTAGCCTCACAGATACGCAGTATTTT; CDR3aa: CASSQGTSLTDTQYF
j_gene: TRBJ2-3; v_gene: TRBV5-5; d_gene: NA; abundance: NA; len: 14; CDR3nt: TGTGCCAGCAGCTTGCATTTTAGCACAGATACGCAGTATTTT; CDR3aa: CASSLHFSTDTQYF
j_gene: TRBJ2-2; v_gene: TRBV4-2; d_gene: TRBD2; abundance: NA; len: 18; CDR3nt: TGTGCCAGCAGCCAAGACGGCCTAGCGGGGGCGTACACCGGGGAGCTGTTTTTT; CDR3aa: CASSQDGLAGAYTGELFF
j_gene: TRBJ2-1; v_gene: TRBV7-6; d_gene: NA; abundance: NA; len: 15; CDR3nt: TGTGCCAGCAGCTTATCCAGGTTCTCCTACAATGAGCAGTTCTTC; CDR3aa: CASSLSRFSYNEQFF
j_gene: TRBJ2-7; v_gene: TRBV20-1; d_gene: NA; abundance: many; len: 14; CDR3nt: TGCAGTGCTAGAGATTGGACAAGCTCCTACGAGCAGTACTTC; CDR3aa: CSARDWTSSYEQYF
j_gene: TRBJ1-1; v_gene: TRBV7-2; d_gene: TRBD1; abundance: few; len: 14; CDR3nt: TGTGCCAGCAGCTTCCGGGACAGGGCCACTGAAGCTTTCTTT; CDR3aa: CASSFRDRATEAFF
j_gene: TRBJ2-4; v_gene: TRBV5-4; d_gene: NA; abundance: few; len: 16; CDR3nt: TGTGCCGGCAGCTATGGGACATTTGGGGCCAAAAACATTCAGTACTTC; CDR3aa: CAGSYGTFGAKNIQYF
j_gene: TRBJ1-1; v_gene: TRBV25-1; d_gene: NA; abundance: NA; len: 15; CDR3nt: TGTGCCAGCAGTGAATTGGCAGAGATGAACACTGAAGCTTTCTTT; CDR3aa: CASSELAEMNTEAFF
j_gene: TRBJ2-7; v_gene: TRBV20-1; d_gene: TRBD2; abundance: few; len: 13; CDR3nt: TGCAGTGCCCCAAGCGGGGGGGCCTACGAGCAGTACTTC; CDR3aa: CSAPSGGAYEQYF
j_gene: TRBJ1-1; v_gene: TRBV5-1; d_gene: NA; abundance: many; len: 13; CDR3nt: TGCGCCAGCAGCCTTGAGCTGAACACTGAAGCTTTCTTT; CDR3aa: CASSLELNTEAFF
j_gene: TRBJ2-2; v_gene: TRBV20-1; d_gene: NA; abundance: many; len: 11; CDR3nt: TGCAGTGCTAGCGGGACCGGGGAGCTGTTTTTT; CDR3aa: CSASGTGELFF
j_gene: TRBJ1-1; v_gene: TRBV7-9; d_gene: NA; abundance: NA; len: 15; CDR3nt: TGTGCCAGCAGCTTAGATTCTTGGGGGGACACTGAAGCTTTCTTT; CDR3aa: CASSLDSWGDTEAFF
j_gene: TRBJ2-1; v_gene: TRBV19; d_gene: NA; abundance: NA; len: 12; CDR3nt: TGTGCCAGTAGGCCGGATGGGGGCGAGCAGTTCTTC; CDR3aa: CASRPDGGEQFF
j_gene: TRBJ2-7; v_gene: TRBV19; d_gene: NA; abundance: NA; len: 14; CDR3nt: TGTGCCAGTAGTATAGGACACTTCTCCTACGAGCAGTACTTC; CDR3aa: CASSIGHFSYEQYF
j_gene: TRBJ2-7; v_gene: TRBV20-1; d_gene: NA; abundance: few; len: 15; CDR3nt: TGCAGTGCTACCCTTGTGCGGGCCCTTACCTACGAGCAGTACTTC; CDR3aa: CSATLVRALTYEQYF
j_gene: TRBJ2-7; v_gene: TRBV4-2; d_gene: TRBD2; abundance: many; len: 15; CDR3nt: TGTGCCAGCAGCCTTCGACTAGCGGGGGGGTACGAGCAGTACTTC; CDR3aa: CASSLRLAGGYEQYF
j_gene: TRBJ2-5; v_gene: TRBV28; d_gene: NA; abundance: NA; len: 15; CDR3nt: TGTGCCAGCAGCCCAGACCGAACCCTAAGAGAGACCCAGTACTTC; CDR3aa: CASSPDRTLRETQYF
j_gene: TRBJ2-7; v_gene: TRBV28; d_gene: TRBD2; abundance: NA; len: 15; CDR3nt: TGTGCCATCAGTCGACCCCCGGGGGGCTCCTACGAGCAGTACTTC; CDR3aa: CAISRPPGGSYEQYF
j_gene: TRBJ2-3; v_gene: TRBV20-1; d_gene: NA; abundance: few; len: 15; CDR3nt: TGCAGTGCCAGATATAGCGCCCGGCGTTCGGATACGCAGTATTTT; CDR3aa: CSARYSARRSDTQYF
j_gene: TRBJ2-1; v_gene: TRBV27; d_gene: NA; abundance: few; len: 14; CDR3nt: TGTGCCAGCAGTTTAAGGGCCATCTACAATGAGCAGTTCTTC; CDR3aa: CASSLRAIYNEQFF
j_gene: TRBJ2-1; v_gene: TRBV29-1; d_gene: TRBD1; abundance: many; len: 13; CDR3nt: TGCAGCGTCGGGGACAGGTTTTACAATGAGCAGTTCTTC; CDR3aa: CSVGDRFYNEQFF
j_gene: TRBJ2-5; v_gene: TRBV5-1; d_gene: NA; abundance: NA; len: 13; CDR3nt: TGCGCCAGCAGAAGAGGACAGTCCGAGACCCAGTACTTC; CDR3aa: CASRRGQSETQYF
j_gene: TRBJ2-2; v_gene: TRBV28; d_gene: TRBD2; abundance: NA; len: 13; CDR3nt: TGTGCCAGCTGGCGGGAGGAAGCGGGGGAGCTGTTTTTT; CDR3aa: CASWREEAGELFF
j_gene: TRBJ2-1; v_gene: TRBV7-2; d_gene: TRBD2; abundance: NA; len: 18; CDR3nt: TGTGCCAGCAGCTTAGTGGGGGGTGGGGCTAGCGGGAGTGGTGAGCAGTTCTTC; CDR3aa: CASSLVGGGASGSGEQFF
j_gene: TRBJ2-4; v_gene: TRBV6-2/TRBV6-3; d_gene: TRBD2; abundance: NA; len: 21; CDR3nt: TGTGCCAGCAGTTACCCCAGAACAGGACTAGCGGGGGTCCTAGCCAAAAACATTCAGTACTTC; CDR3aa: CASSYPRTGLAGVLAKNIQYF
j_gene: TRBJ2-4; v_gene: TRBV7-2; d_gene: TRBD2; abundance: many; len: 16; CDR3nt: TGTGCCAGCAGCGTTACTAGCGGTCTAGCCAAAAACATTCAGTACTTC; CDR3aa: CASSVTSGLAKNIQYF
j_gene: TRBJ2-5; v_gene: TRBV28; d_gene: NA; abundance: few; len: 17; CDR3nt: TGTGCCAGCAGATTTCGGGATAGGGGAGTTCGGCAAGAGACCCAGTACTTC; CDR3aa: CASRFRDRGVRQETQYF
j_gene: TRBJ2-3; v_gene: TRBV20-1; d_gene: TRBD2; abundance: few; len: 16; CDR3nt: TGCAGTGCTAGAGATCCGAGCGGGAGGGGCACAGATACGCAGTATTTT; CDR3aa: CSARDPSGRGTDTQYF
j_gene: TRBJ1-6; v_gene: TRBV20-1; d_gene: NA; abundance: few; len: 13; CDR3nt: TGCGGTACACCGGGAACCGATAATTCACCCCTCCACTTT; CDR3aa: CGTPGTDNSPLHF
j_gene: TRBJ2-1; v_gene: TRBV2; d_gene: NA; abundance: many; len: 12; CDR3nt: TGTGCCAGCAGTGAGGGGTATACGCCGCAGTTCTTC; CDR3aa: CASSEGYTPQFF
j_gene: TRBJ2-1; v_gene: TRBV7-2; d_gene: NA; abundance: NA; len: 15; CDR3nt: TGTGCCAGCAGCTCGGTTAGCGGCCCCTACAATGAGCAGTTCTTC; CDR3aa: CASSSVSGPYNEQFF
j_gene: TRBJ2-1; v_gene: TRBV9; d_gene: NA; abundance: NA; len: 16; CDR3nt: TGTGCCAGCAGCGTAGAGTCCGGGGGCTCCTACAATGAGCAGTTCTTC; CDR3aa: CASSVESGGSYNEQFF
j_gene: TRBJ2-7; v_gene: TRBV19; d_gene: NA; abundance: NA; len: 13; CDR3nt: TGTGCCAGTAGTATAGCACAGACCTACGAGCAGTACTTC; CDR3aa: CASSIAQTYEQYF
j_gene: TRBJ2-1; v_gene: TRBV4-2; d_gene: TRBD2; abundance: NA; len: 15; CDR3nt: TGTGCCAGCAGCCCTGTAAAGCGGGAGAGGGATGAGCAGTTCTTC; CDR3aa: CASSPVKRERDEQFF
j_gene: TRBJ1-2; v_gene: TRBV5-1; d_gene: NA; abundance: few; len: 13; CDR3nt: TGCGCCAGCAGGGTAGGGCAGCGGAATGGCTACACCTTC; CDR3aa: CASRVGQRNGYTF
j_gene: TRBJ2-3; v_gene: TRBV27; d_gene: TRBD1; abundance: NA; len: 16; CDR3nt: TGTGCCAGCAGTCTTAGGGGACAGGGGTTCACAGATACGCAGTATTTT; CDR3aa: CASSLRGQGFTDTQYF
j_gene: TRBJ2-3; v_gene: TRBV28; d_gene: TRBD2; abundance: NA; len: 13; CDR3nt: TGTGCCAGCACCCCCTTCGGGGGGGATACGCAGTATTTT; CDR3aa: CASTPFGGDTQYF
j_gene: TRBJ2-4; v_gene: TRBV28; d_gene: NA; abundance: NA; len: 17; CDR3nt: TGTGCCAGCAGTCGGTTTAAGACCCTCACAGCCAAAAACATTCAGTACTTC; CDR3aa: CASSRFKTLTAKNIQYF
j_gene: TRBJ2-7; v_gene: TRBV20-1; d_gene: NA; abundance: few; len: 15; CDR3nt: TGCAGTGCTAGTCCCCTAGGAGGAGGTCCCTACGAGCAGTACTTC; CDR3aa: CSASPLGGGPYEQYF